The TCR beta chain under discussion was sequenced for a study of CD4 T cells in relation to SARS-CoV-2 and coronaviruses. Sorted naive or memory CD4+ cells met CEF peptides for 10 days. Profiled with immunoSEQ multiplex PCR; TCRdb holds only in-frame clones, not every one. Of about 36,000 clones in the sample, around 83% were seen once. The CDR3 contains 16 residues. The germline CDR1 and CDR2 sequences are KGHSH and LQKENI. V gave up 5 bases and J gave up 0 bases, with 13 bases separating them. On this clone itself: Its matching antigen is unknown.

This chain links TRBV18 with TRBJ2-2; D perhaps matches TRBD1 (5 bases). Sequencing was done on a sample of naive CD4+ T cells from PBMCs, cultured in vitro. The subset: naive CD4+ T cells isolated by negative enrichment. The TCR originated in an adult with COVID-19. CDR3 DNA: TGTGCCAGCTCATCGCCCGACAGAGCGAACACCGGGGAGCTGTTTTTT. Translating it yields CASSSPDRANTGELFF.